Listed below are T cell receptor beta chains from one sample, sequenced in a study of identifying expanded T cells in peripheral blood. Produced via immunoSEQ multiplex PCR; TCRdb's table is partial and in-frame only. The repertoire holds some 91,000 clones, approximately 90% seen once, with approximately 4% in the top ten. The sample comprised blood. Every receptor here comes from a person between 18 and 69 years old in good health. Each CDR3 is given with its conserved first and last residue. A D gene is named only where the DNA matches it firmly. Expanded clones are given a class, and other clones once, few, many or no size at all.

j_call | v_call | d_call | clone_size | cdr3_nt | cdr3_aa
TRBJ2-3 | TRBV5-6 | - | - | TGTGCCAGCAGCTTCCGCGGTGTGTCTAGCACAGATACGCAGTATTTT | CASSFRGVSSTDTQYF
TRBJ2-7 | TRBV9 | - | - | TGTGCCAGCAGCCCGGCAGTTATGTACGAGCAGTACTTC | CASSPAVMYEQYF
TRBJ1-4 | TRBV27 | TRBD1 | once | TGTGCCAGTAGACAGGGGGCCGGTGAAAAACTGTTTTTT | CASRQGAGEKLFF
TRBJ1-5 | TRBV5-1 | - | - | TGCGCCAGCAGCTTTTCAGGGGTCGATCAGCCCCAGCATTTT | CASSFSGVDQPQHF
TRBJ2-3 | TRBV6-1 | - | - | TGTGCCAGCAGTGATAGGGGGAGGGCGGGGGTCCAGAGAGATACGCAGTATTTT | CASSDRGRAGVQRDTQYF
TRBJ2-7 | TRBV14 | TRBD1 | - | TGTGCCAGCAGCCAAGGACAGGGGGCCTACGAGCAGTACTTC | CASSQGQGAYEQYF
TRBJ2-7 | TRBV21-1 | - | - | TGTGCCAGCAGCAAAGACTGTGACAGAAAGCAAAACGAGCAGTACTTC | CASSKDCDRKQNEQYF
TRBJ1-2 | TRBV1 | - | - | TGCACCAGCAGCCAGTACACAAGACCAATCTATGGCTACACCTTC | CTSSQYTRPIYGYTF
TRBJ2-7 | TRBV5-5 | - | - | TGTGCCAGCAGCTTGGCCGAGGGGGAATCCTACGAGCAGTACTTC | CASSLAEGESYEQYF
TRBJ2-5 | TRBV4-1 | - | - | TGCGCCAGCAGCCAAGACGAAAGGCTGGAGACCCAGTACTTC | CASSQDERLETQYF
TRBJ1-3 | TRBV5-4 | - | - | TGTGCCAGCCGAGCCACGTCGTCGGATTTCGCTGGAAACACCATATATTTT | CASRATSSDFAGNTIYF
TRBJ2-1 | TRBV4-1 | - | once | TGCGCCAGCAGCCAAGGTGGGCTACGCTACAATGAGCAGTTCTTC | CASSQGGLRYNEQFF
TRBJ2-5 | TRBV5-5 | - | - | TGTGCCAGCAGCTTCGTTTACAGAGCACAAGAGACCCAGTACTTC | CASSFVYRAQETQYF
TRBJ1-4 | TRBV4-2 | - | - | TGTGCCAGCAGCCAAGAAGTCAACAGTGAAAAACTGTTTTTT | CASSQEVNSEKLFF
TRBJ2-5 | TRBV2 | TRBD1 | - | TGTGCCAGCAGTGAAAGCGCAGGGGGCCGGGAGACCCAGTACTTC | CASSESAGGRETQYF
TRBJ2-3 | TRBV9 | - | - | TGTGCCAGCAGCGGCCACCCAGGCACAGATACGCAGTATTTT | CASSGHPGTDTQYF
TRBJ1-2 | TRBV5-8 | - | - | TGTGCCAGCAGCCACCGGGCGACAAACTATGGCTACACCTTC | CASSHRATNYGYTF
TRBJ1-2 | TRBV10-2 | - | - | TGCGCCAGCAGTGAGGGAACAGGGCAGGGCTACACCTTC | CASSEGTGQGYTF
TRBJ2-5 | TRBV7-8 | TRBD2 | - | TGTGCCAGCAGCCTAGCCGGGGGGGCGAAGACCCAGTACTTC | CASSLAGGAKTQYF
TRBJ1-2 | TRBV21-1 | - | - | TGTGCCAGCAGCAAAGATCCGGGGGCGCGCGTTGGCTATGGCTACACCTTC | CASSKDPGARVGYGYTF
TRBJ1-4 | TRBV5-4 | - | - | TGTGCCAGCAGCCCTGGGGGCAGGGCCGATGAAAAACTGTTTTTT | CASSPGGRADEKLFF
TRBJ2-4 | TRBV7-2 | - | - | TGTGCCAGCAGCCCTTTCCCACGAGGGCCGGAAGCCAAAAACATTCAGTACTTC | CASSPFPRGPEAKNIQYF
TRBJ2-7 | TRBV29-1 | TRBD1 | - | TGCAGCGTTAAACAGGGGGGATTCGACGAGCAGTACTTC | CSVKQGGFDEQYF
TRBJ1-2 | TRBV5-4 | - | - | TGTGCCAGCACCCTACGGTCCTCGGCGGGAGGCTACACCTTC | CASTLRSSAGGYTF
TRBJ1-6 | TRBV4-1 | TRBD1 | - | TGCGCCAGCAGCCAAGTGGGACAGCATAATTCACCCCTCCACTTT | CASSQVGQHNSPLHF
TRBJ2-7 | TRBV7-9 | - | - | TGTGCCAGCAGCTTAAGGGAGAAATCCTACGAGCAGTACTTC | CASSLREKSYEQYF
TRBJ1-6 | TRBV18 | - | - | TGTGCCAGCTCACCAGGCATGGATAATTCACCCCTCCACTTT | CASSPGMDNSPLHF
TRBJ2-2 | TRBV5-4 | TRBD2 | - | TGTGCCAGCAGCTTGGCTAGCGGGGGGGCCGGCACCGGGGAGCTGTTTTTT | CASSLASGGAGTGELFF
TRBJ2-2 | TRBV4-3 | TRBD2 | - | TGCGCCAGCAGTCAGACCGGGAGGGAAAGCGGGGAGCTGTTTTTT | CASSQTGRESGELFF
TRBJ2-7 | TRBV10-3 | - | few | TGTGCCATCAGTGAGTGGCAGGGCGCCTACGAGCAGTACTTC | CAISEWQGAYEQYF
TRBJ1-2 | TRBV7-9 | - | - | TGTGCCAGCAGCCCCTCGGGAGGAACAACTAACTATGGCTACACCTTC | CASSPSGGTTNYGYTF
TRBJ2-1 | TRBV6-4 | TRBD2 | - | TGTGCCAGCAGTGAGGGAGCGGGGGAATACAATGAGCAGTTCTTC | CASSEGAGEYNEQFF
TRBJ2-5 | TRBV7-2 | - | - | TGTGCCAGCAGCCGAGGACAGATCCAAGAGACCCAGTACTTC | CASSRGQIQETQYF
TRBJ2-7 | TRBV6-6 | TRBD1 | - | TGTGCCAGCAGTAGGGACAGGGGTTACGAGCAGTACTTC | CASSRDRGYEQYF
TRBJ2-7 | TRBV2 | - | many | TGTGCCAGCAGTGGAGCTTACGAGCAGTACTTC | CASSGAYEQYF
TRBJ1-5 | TRBV7-8 | TRBD1 | - | TGTGCCAGCAGCCCGGGACAGCGAGATCAGCCCCAGCATTTT | CASSPGQRDQPQHF
TRBJ2-3 | TRBV11-2 | TRBD2 | - | TGTGCCAGCAGATACGCGGGGGTACACAGCACAGATACGCAGTATTTT | CASRYAGVHSTDTQYF
TRBJ2-7 | TRBV7-9 | TRBD2 | - | TGTGCCAGCAGCGGATGGGGACTAGCGGGAACCCTCTCCTACGAGCAGTACTTC | CASSGWGLAGTLSYEQYF
TRBJ2-3 | TRBV7-2 | TRBD2 | once | TGTGCCAGCAGCTTAAACCCGGGACTAGCGGCCCGGGGTTTGGATACGCAGTATTTT | CASSLNPGLAARGLDTQYF
TRBJ2-3 | TRBV6-4 | - | - | TGTGCCAGCAGTGAAGGCAGGGGGGGCACAGATACGCAGTATTTT | CASSEGRGGTDTQYF
TRBJ2-7 | TRBV6-5 | - | - | TGTGCCAGCAGCAGAGGGGTGGGAGACTACGAGCAGTACTTC | CASSRGVGDYEQYF
TRBJ2-5 | TRBV9 | TRBD2 | - | TGTGCCAGCACGGGAGGCGGGGACCTCGGGGAGACCCAGTACTTC | CASTGGGDLGETQYF
TRBJ1-4 | TRBV28 | - | - | TGTGCCAGCAGTCCAGGGACGGAGAATGAAAAACTGTTTTTT | CASSPGTENEKLFF
TRBJ1-2 | TRBV12-5 | - | - | TGTGCTAGTGGCCGATCGGTAAACTATGGCTACACCTTC | CASGRSVNYGYTF
TRBJ1-4 | TRBV2 | - | - | TGTGCCAGCAGTGAGGGACATTTTAATGAAAAACTGTTTTTT | CASSEGHFNEKLFF
TRBJ1-2 | TRBV2 | - | - | TGTGCCAGCGGGAGCGACAGGTCCCACTATGGCTACACCTTC | CASGSDRSHYGYTF
TRBJ2-2 | TRBV2 | - | - | TGTGCCAGCAGTGATGGTAGGGACACCGGGGAGCTGTTTTTT | CASSDGRDTGELFF
TRBJ2-5 | TRBV7-8 | - | - | TGTGCCAGCAGCTTAAGGTACAGCCAAGAGACCCAGTACTTC | CASSLRYSQETQYF
TRBJ1-2 | TRBV19 | TRBD1 | - | TGTGCCAGTAGTGCGGACAGGGCAAACTATGGCTACACCTTC | CASSADRANYGYTF
TRBJ2-5 | TRBV18 | TRBD2 | - | TGTGCCAGCTCACGGGAAGGGACTAGACGTGAGACCCAGTACTTC | CASSREGTRRETQYF
TRBJ1-2 | TRBV19 | TRBD1 | - | TGTGCCAGTAGGGACAGGGGGCTTTCCGTCTATGGCTACACCTTC | CASRDRGLSVYGYTF
TRBJ2-7 | TRBV5-6 | - | - | TGTGCCAGCAGCTTGCTGGTTGTGGGAGTCCATAACGAGCAGTACTTC | CASSLLVVGVHNEQYF
TRBJ1-4 | TRBV2 | - | - | TGTGCCAGCAGTGATTCAGGGGAGGGTGAAAAACTGTTTTTT | CASSDSGEGEKLFF
TRBJ2-7 | TRBV28 | TRBD2 | - | TGTGCCAGCAGTTCCGGGACTAGCGATCGCTACGAGCAGTACTTC | CASSSGTSDRYEQYF
TRBJ2-7 | TRBV6-5 | TRBD1 | - | TGTGCCAGCAGTCGACCCGGGACAGGGGGCTACGAGCAGTACTTC | CASSRPGTGGYEQYF
TRBJ2-7 | TRBV5-1 | TRBD1 | - | TGCGCCAGCAGGGCCCCGGGACAGGGCTACGAGCAGTACTTC | CASRAPGQGYEQYF
TRBJ2-4 | TRBV19 | - | - | TGTGCCAGTAGTGCAGTGTTGGGCTCGTCAAACATTCAGTACTTC | CASSAVLGSSNIQYF
TRBJ2-3 | TRBV30 | - | - | TGTGCCTGGAGTACCGGGGGCCTCACAGATACGCAGTATTTT | CAWSTGGLTDTQYF
TRBJ2-7 | TRBV19 | TRBD1 | once | TGTGCCAGTAGTAGACAGGGGGCAGGGGAGCAGTACTTC | CASSRQGAGEQYF